Listed below are T cell receptor beta chains from one sample, sequenced in a study of T cell repertoires in cytomegalovirus infection. These receptors have no identified antigens. TCRdb itself ran the reads through MiXCR, one entry per CDR3 protein. The table has hundreds of thousands of distinct CDR3 sequences, roughly 31% seen once. Sequences were derived from cultured CD8+ T cells from PBMCs, sampled from culture after CMV antigen stimulation. The receptors stem from a human donor in good health (CMV status not recorded). Some clones in this sample may be carry-over from other donors' samples. CDR3s include the opening cysteine and the closing phenylalanine or tryptophan. The order of the fields is D gene, clone size, V gene, J gene, CDR3 protein, CDR3 DNA. D genes are given only for firm matches. The size field is filled for only some rows; it gives once, few, many or a size class.

d_call: NA
clone_size: NA
v_call: TRBV7-9
j_call: TRBJ2-3
cdr3_aa: CASTLLLGNTDTQYF
cdr3_nt: TGTGCCAGCACCCTGTTACTCGGGAACACAGATACGCAGTATTTT

d_call: NA
clone_size: once
v_call: TRBV12-3/TRBV12-4
j_call: TRBJ2-2
cdr3_aa: CASSLIFPAGRLTGELFF
cdr3_nt: TGTGCCAGCAGTTTAATATTTCCGGCAGGGCGTCTCACCGGGGAGCTGTTTTTT

d_call: TRBD2
clone_size: few
v_call: TRBV2
j_call: TRBJ2-3
cdr3_aa: CASSEGLAAHTDTQYF
cdr3_nt: TGTGCCAGCAGTGAAGGACTAGCGGCCCACACAGATACGCAGTATTTT

d_call: NA
clone_size: many
v_call: TRBV27
j_call: TRBJ1-2
cdr3_aa: CASSRGYGYTF
cdr3_nt: TGTGCCAGCAGCCGCGGCTATGGCTACACCTTC

d_call: NA
clone_size: NA
v_call: TRBV6-6
j_call: TRBJ1-6
cdr3_aa: CASPTGEAVNSPLHF
cdr3_nt: TGTGCCAGTCCTACGGGGGAGGCGGTCAATTCACCCCTCCACTTT

d_call: NA
clone_size: NA
v_call: TRBV7-9
j_call: TRBJ1-5
cdr3_aa: CASSKYNQPQHF
cdr3_nt: TGTGCCAGCAGCAAGTACAATCAGCCCCAGCATTTT

d_call: TRBD1
clone_size: few
v_call: TRBV27
j_call: TRBJ1-6
cdr3_aa: CASSFSTGSSYNSPLHF
cdr3_nt: TGTGCCAGCAGTTTCTCGACAGGGAGCTCCTATAATTCACCCCTCCACTTT

d_call: TRBD2
clone_size: NA
v_call: TRBV7-6
j_call: TRBJ2-3
cdr3_aa: CASSLERTSARGTDTQYF
cdr3_nt: TGCGCCAGCAGCTTAGAGAGGACTAGCGCTAGGGGCACAGATACGCAGTATTTT

d_call: NA
clone_size: NA
v_call: TRBV4-1
j_call: TRBJ1-2
cdr3_aa: CASSQDTYYTF
cdr3_nt: TGCGCCAGCAGCCAAGATACCTACTACACCTTC

d_call: TRBD1
clone_size: NA
v_call: TRBV29-1
j_call: TRBJ1-1
cdr3_aa: CSVETGGWTEAFF
cdr3_nt: TGCAGCGTTGAAACAGGGGGCTGGACTGAAGCTTTCTTT

d_call: NA
clone_size: NA
v_call: TRBV19
j_call: TRBJ2-4
cdr3_aa: CASSMRETKNIQYF
cdr3_nt: TGTGCCAGTAGTATGCGGGAAACCAAAAACATTCAGTACTTC

d_call: TRBD2
clone_size: few
v_call: TRBV2
j_call: TRBJ2-7
cdr3_aa: CASSETSGLAYEQYF
cdr3_nt: TGTGCCAGCAGTGAAACTAGCGGTTTAGCCTACGAGCAGTACTTC

d_call: NA
clone_size: few
v_call: TRBV27
j_call: TRBJ2-1
cdr3_aa: CASSLSQGGDEQFF
cdr3_nt: TGTGCCAGCAGTTTAAGCCAGGGGGGTGATGAGCAGTTCTTC

d_call: NA
clone_size: NA
v_call: TRBV13
j_call: TRBJ2-2
cdr3_aa: CASSQDTYTGEMFF
cdr3_nt: TGTGCCAGCAGCCAAGACACCTACACCGGGGAGATGTTTTTT

d_call: NA
clone_size: NA
v_call: TRBV9
j_call: TRBJ1-1
cdr3_aa: CASSVEWGSTEAFF
cdr3_nt: TGTGCCAGCAGCGTCGAATGGGGGAGCACTGAAGCTTTCTTT

d_call: NA
clone_size: many
v_call: TRBV19
j_call: TRBJ1-5
cdr3_aa: CASSQGYSNQPQHF
cdr3_nt: TGTGCCAGTAGTCAGGGTTATAGCAATCAGCCCCAGCATTTT

d_call: TRBD1
clone_size: NA
v_call: TRBV20-1
j_call: TRBJ1-5
cdr3_aa: CSATDRGYNQPQHF
cdr3_nt: TGCAGTGCTACGGACAGGGGATACAATCAGCCCCAGCATTTT

d_call: TRBD2
clone_size: NA
v_call: TRBV12-3/TRBV12-4
j_call: TRBJ2-6
cdr3_aa: CASSPGLSGANVLTF
cdr3_nt: TGTGCCAGCAGTCCGGGACTATCTGGGGCCAACGTCCTGACTTTC

d_call: TRBD1
clone_size: NA
v_call: TRBV7-9
j_call: TRBJ2-3
cdr3_aa: CASSPDRERGDTQYF
cdr3_nt: TGTGCCAGCAGCCCCGACAGGGAGCGTGGAGATACGCAGTATTTT

d_call: TRBD2
clone_size: NA
v_call: TRBV2
j_call: TRBJ2-1
cdr3_aa: CAGETSAGYNEQFF
cdr3_nt: TGTGCCGGCGAGACTAGCGCGGGTTACAATGAGCAGTTCTTC